What follows describes a single T cell receptor (beta chain). As yet, its antigen is unknown. Germline CDR1 SNHLY, CDR2 FYNNEI. V was clipped by 6 bases and J by 6 bases; unmatched bases: 8. This CDR3 contains 14 residues. Measured with immunoSEQ multiplex PCR; TCRdb has only the in-frame clones, and not every one. The repertoire holds roughly 180,000 clones, with about 91% as singletons. These data belong to a study of T cell responses to AZD1222 COVID-19 vaccine. Study-wide results and limits: Spike regions recognized by vaccine-associated CD4 TCRs spanned the protein, led by 160-218 and 743-854. In the spike-specific TCR repertoire, nearly half reportedly target unmutated variant regions.

The genes are TRBV2 and TRBJ2-3; 8 positions agree with TRBD1. This sequence was found in an adult who received the AZD1222 COVID-19 vaccine. The specimen comprised peripheral blood, sampled 28 days after the second AZD1222 dose. CDR3: CASSPGTGRDTQYF. CDR3 DNA: TGTGCCAGCAGCCCTGGGACAGGCAGGGATACGCAGTATTTT.